The rows below give T cell receptor beta chains drawn from one sample of a study of T cells in Graves' hyperthyroidism and ophthalmopathy. TCRdb used MiXCR to reprocess the multiplex PCR reads, holding one entry per CDR3 protein. The table has approximately 400,000 distinct CDR3 sequences, approximately 15% seen once. Source material: blood. The receptors derive from a man aged 30 to 45 with Graves' hyperthyroidism that later progressed to Graves' ophthalmopathy. Both conserved end residues are trimmed from each CDR3.

j_call,v_call,cdr3_aa
TRBJ2-4,TRBV30,AWRGQTLAKNIQY
TRBJ2-7,TRBV7-9,ASSSPTWTPYEQY
TRBJ2-3,TRBV30,AWRPPGADTQY
TRBJ1-4,TRBV7-8,ASSPHPDNTINEKLF
TRBJ2-1,TRBV20-1,SATPRESGGHNEQF
TRBJ1-4,TRBV15,ATSRAGRGGEKLF
TRBJ1-2,TRBV6-1,ASSGRQGVYGYT
TRBJ2-1,TRBV2,ASGHRGIYNEQF
TRBJ2-3,TRBV6-1,ASSGRLRDLHTDTQY
TRBJ2-1,TRBV11-2,ASSPRGGRAYNEQF
TRBJ2-3,TRBV6-4,ASRTGQGADTQY
TRBJ1-5,TRBV19,ASSTPQSGGYSNQPQH
TRBJ2-3,TRBV7-8,ASTSYGDPDTQY
TRBJ1-6,TRBV28,ASTIGVLYNSPLH
TRBJ1-4,TRBV2,ASSEEGTAKLF
TRBJ2-7,TRBV5-1,ASSLGTGPYEQY
TRBJ1-1,TRBV7-8,ASSLAHFNRLNTEAF
TRBJ1-5,TRBV6-2/TRBV6-3,ASTDRPSQPQH
TRBJ2-7,TRBV20-1,SATNVPGQGEILGEQY
TRBJ2-3,TRBV28,ASSTAGGSADTQY
TRBJ1-2,TRBV7-9,ASSLAVYNYGYT
TRBJ2-2,TRBV30,AWSVGTVGGELF
TRBJ1-3,TRBV6-1,ASSKTDSGNTIY
TRBJ2-2,TRBV10-3,AISESGDTGELF
TRBJ2-7,TRBV4-1,ASSQVQGYEQY
TRBJ1-2,TRBV27,ASSFDRGVGYT
TRBJ1-2,TRBV3-1,ASSQEGLSYGYT
TRBJ2-1,TRBV5-1,ASSLASTGGAGNQQF
TRBJ2-2,TRBV4-1,ASSQDLAGGLTGELF
TRBJ1-2,TRBV5-6,ASSPRDRVTVGYGYT
TRBJ1-5,TRBV6-6,ASSYGGTNQPQH
TRBJ2-7,TRBV5-1,ASSLGTGSGEQY
TRBJ2-1,TRBV5-6,ASSFWYNEQF
TRBJ1-2,TRBV11-2,ASSENFNYGYT
TRBJ2-7,TRBV12-3/TRBV12-4,ASSGQGTHYEQY
TRBJ2-5,TRBV2,ASRGQTQETQY
TRBJ2-5,TRBV20-1,SASPLGGWETQY
TRBJ1-5,TRBV12-5,ASVLQPGTGYTIQPQH
TRBJ1-6,TRBV7-3,ASSLGTDHSPLH
TRBJ1-1,TRBV30,AWSVEGVLGRAF
TRBJ1-4,TRBV11-3,ASSSGTGGGSEKLF
TRBJ1-2,TRBV30,AWRNTIDRGYT
TRBJ1-2,TRBV5-4,ASSLKTGREFDYGYT
TRBJ2-5,TRBV5-1,ASSGTASQEAQY
TRBJ1-4,TRBV28,ASKGFPNEKLF
TRBJ2-5,TRBV20-1,SASPGRATRVGTQY
TRBJ2-1,TRBV4-2,ASSQPSASSYNEQF
TRBJ1-6,TRBV10-2,ASSGGQVGSPLH
TRBJ1-6,TRBV3-1,ASSQGGQGSSPLH
TRBJ2-7,TRBV10-3,AIREGISGSYEQY
TRBJ2-3,TRBV28,ASTVAQGAIVTDTRY
TRBJ1-3,TRBV10-3,AISERGTGSGNTIY
TRBJ1-1,TRBV20-1,SARGKGNTEAF
TRBJ1-4,TRBV7-9,ASSLRSRYNEKLF
TRBJ2-7,TRBV28,ASSLGTGAVSGTGEQY